Here is one T cell receptor beta chain with its context. This entry belongs to a study of CD8+ T cells in alopecia areata. Once RNA had been extracted, it was reverse transcribed into cDNA to act as the sequencing template. Only in-frame clones appear in the TCRdb table, and some are missing; sequencing was by immunoSEQ multiplex PCR. Of roughly 150,000 clones in the sample, about 54% were seen once. This clonotype was obtained from a human donor in good health. The specimen sequenced was CD4+ T cells sorted from blood.

In nucleotides, the CDR3 is TGTGCCAGCAGCTTAGGCCTAGCGGGACCCGATACGCAGTATTTT. This encodes CASSLGLAGPDTQYF. The genes are TRBV7-8 and TRBJ2-3; 9 bases are a match to TRBD2. V shed 1 base, J shed 6 bases, and the junction held 5 bases outside the gene matches. CDR3 length: 15 residues. CDR1 and CDR2 (germline): SGHVS, FQNEAQ.